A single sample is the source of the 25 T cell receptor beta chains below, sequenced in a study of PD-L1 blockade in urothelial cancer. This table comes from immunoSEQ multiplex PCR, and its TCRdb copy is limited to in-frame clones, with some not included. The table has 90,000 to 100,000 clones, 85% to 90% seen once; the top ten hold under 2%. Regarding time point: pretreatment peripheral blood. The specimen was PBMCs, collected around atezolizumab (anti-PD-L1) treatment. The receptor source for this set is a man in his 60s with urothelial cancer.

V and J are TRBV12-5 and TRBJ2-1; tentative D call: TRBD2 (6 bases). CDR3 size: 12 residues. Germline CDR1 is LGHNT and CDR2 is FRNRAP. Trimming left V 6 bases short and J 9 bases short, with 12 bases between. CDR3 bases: TGTGCTAGTGGCCCTACGCGGGGTGAGCAGTTCTTC. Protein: CASGPTRGEQFF.

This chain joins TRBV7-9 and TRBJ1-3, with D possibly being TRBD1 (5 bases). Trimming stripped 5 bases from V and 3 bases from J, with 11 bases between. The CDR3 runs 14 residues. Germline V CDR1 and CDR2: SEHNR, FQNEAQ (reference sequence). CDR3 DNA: TGTGCCAGCAGCCGCCAGGGTTTTGGAAACACCATATATTTT. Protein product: CASSRQGFGNTIYF.

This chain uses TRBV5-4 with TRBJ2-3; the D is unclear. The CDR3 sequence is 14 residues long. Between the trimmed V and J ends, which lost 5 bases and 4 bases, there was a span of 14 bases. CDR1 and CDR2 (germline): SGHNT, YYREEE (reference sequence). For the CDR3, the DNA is TGTGCCAGCAGGCCCATCGAGGTCGCAGATACGCAGTATTTT. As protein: CASRPIEVADTQYF.

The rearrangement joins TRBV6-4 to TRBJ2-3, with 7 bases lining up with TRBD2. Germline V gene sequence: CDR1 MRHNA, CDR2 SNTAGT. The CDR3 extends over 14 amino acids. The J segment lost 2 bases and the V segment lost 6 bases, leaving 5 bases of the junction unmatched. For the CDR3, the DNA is TGTGCCAGCAGCAGGACTAGTTCCACAGATACGCAGTATTTT. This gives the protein CASSRTSSTDTQYF.

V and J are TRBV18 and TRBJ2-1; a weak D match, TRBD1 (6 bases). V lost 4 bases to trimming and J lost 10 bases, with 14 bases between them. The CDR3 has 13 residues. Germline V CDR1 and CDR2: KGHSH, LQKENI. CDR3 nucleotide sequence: TGTGCCAGCTCACAAACCGCAGGGACAGAGCAGTTCTTC. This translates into CASSQTAGTEQFF.

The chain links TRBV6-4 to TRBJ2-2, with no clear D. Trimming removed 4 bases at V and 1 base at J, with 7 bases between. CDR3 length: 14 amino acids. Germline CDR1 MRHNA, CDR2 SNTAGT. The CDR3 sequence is CASSVLLNTGELFF. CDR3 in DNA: TGTGCCAGCAGTGTTCTCCTGAACACCGGGGAGCTGTTTTTT.

CDR3 coding DNA: TGTGCCAGCTCACCCCTTGGCCAGGGGACCCCTGGTGTCGGGGAGCTGTTTTTT. Encoded protein: CASSPLGQGTPGVGELFF. The chain employs TRBV18 and TRBJ2-2; weak D call: TRBD1 (6 bases). The CDR3 consists of 18 residues. The V end was cut by 3 bases, the J end by 7 bases, with 24 bases between. CDR1 is KGHSH and CDR2 is LQKENI in the germline V gene.

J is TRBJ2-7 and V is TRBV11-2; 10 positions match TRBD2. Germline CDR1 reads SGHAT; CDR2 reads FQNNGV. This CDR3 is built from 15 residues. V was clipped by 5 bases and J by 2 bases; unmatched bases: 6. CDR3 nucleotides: TGTGCCAGCAGCCTCTTAGCGGGGGGAGCCTACGAGCAGTACTTC. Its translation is CASSLLAGGAYEQYF.

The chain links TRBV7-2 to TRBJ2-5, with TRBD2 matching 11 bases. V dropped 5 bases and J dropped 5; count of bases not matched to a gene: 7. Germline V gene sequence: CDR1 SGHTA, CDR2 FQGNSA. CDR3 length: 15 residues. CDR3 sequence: CASSPSGGIPETQYF. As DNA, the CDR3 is TGTGCCAGCAGCCCTAGCGGGGGGATCCCCGAGACCCAGTACTTC.

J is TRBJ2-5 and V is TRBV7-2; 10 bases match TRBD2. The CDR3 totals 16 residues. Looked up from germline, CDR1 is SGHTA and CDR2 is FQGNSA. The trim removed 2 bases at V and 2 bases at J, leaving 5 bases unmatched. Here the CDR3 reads CASSLWDSGGQETQYF. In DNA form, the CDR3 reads TGTGCCAGCAGCTTATGGGATAGCGGGGGGCAAGAGACCCAGTACTTC.

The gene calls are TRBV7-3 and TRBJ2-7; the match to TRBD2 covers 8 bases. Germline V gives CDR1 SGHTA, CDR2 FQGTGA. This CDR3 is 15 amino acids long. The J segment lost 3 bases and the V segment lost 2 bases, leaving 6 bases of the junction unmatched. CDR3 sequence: CASSLGVSGDYEQYF. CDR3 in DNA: TGTGCCAGCAGCTTAGGTGTTAGCGGGGACTACGAGCAGTACTTC.

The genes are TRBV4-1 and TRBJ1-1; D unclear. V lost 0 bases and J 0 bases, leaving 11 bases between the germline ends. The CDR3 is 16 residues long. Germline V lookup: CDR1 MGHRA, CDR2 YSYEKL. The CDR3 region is CASSQDTTGLNTEAFF. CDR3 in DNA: TGCGCCAGCAGCCAAGATACAACGGGTTTGAACACTGAAGCTTTCTTT.

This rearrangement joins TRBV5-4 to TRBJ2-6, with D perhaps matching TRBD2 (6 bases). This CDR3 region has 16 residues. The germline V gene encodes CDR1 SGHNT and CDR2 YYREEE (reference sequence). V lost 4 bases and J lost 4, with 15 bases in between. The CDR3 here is CASSKGGAEGANVLTF. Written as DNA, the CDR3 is TGTGCCAGCAGCAAGGGAGGCGCGGAGGGGGCCAACGTCCTGACTTTC.

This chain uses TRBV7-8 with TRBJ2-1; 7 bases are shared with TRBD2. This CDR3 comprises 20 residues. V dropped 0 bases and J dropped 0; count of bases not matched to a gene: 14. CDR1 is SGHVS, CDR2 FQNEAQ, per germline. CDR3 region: CASSLAFGGTRGSSYNEQFF. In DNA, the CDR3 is TGTGCCAGCAGCTTAGCTTTCGGGGGGACGCGGGGAAGCTCCTACAATGAGCAGTTCTTC.

The CDR3 here is CASSFGQMNTEAFF. CDR3 in DNA: TGTGCCAGCAGTTTTGGACAGATGAACACTGAAGCTTTCTTT. The chain employs TRBV27 and TRBJ1-1; D is possibly TRBD1 (6 bases). Per germline, CDR1 MNHEY and CDR2 SMNVEV (reference sequence). Trimming removed 3 bases from V and 0 bases from J, with 8 bases in between. The CDR3 consists of 14 residues.

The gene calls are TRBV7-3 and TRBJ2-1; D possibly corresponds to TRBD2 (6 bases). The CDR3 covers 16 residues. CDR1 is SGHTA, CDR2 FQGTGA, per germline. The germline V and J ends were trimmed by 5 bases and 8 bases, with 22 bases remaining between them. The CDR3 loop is CASSPRTRGGGDEQFF. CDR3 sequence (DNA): TGTGCCAGCAGCCCCCGAACTAGGGGAGGAGGGGATGAGCAGTTCTTC.

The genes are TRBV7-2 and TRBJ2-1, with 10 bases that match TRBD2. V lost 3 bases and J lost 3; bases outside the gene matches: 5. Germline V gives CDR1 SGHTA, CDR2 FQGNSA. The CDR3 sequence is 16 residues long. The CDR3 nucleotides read TGTGCCAGCAGCTTCATAGCGGGGGGCCACTACAATGAGCAGTTCTTC. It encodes CASSFIAGGHYNEQFF.

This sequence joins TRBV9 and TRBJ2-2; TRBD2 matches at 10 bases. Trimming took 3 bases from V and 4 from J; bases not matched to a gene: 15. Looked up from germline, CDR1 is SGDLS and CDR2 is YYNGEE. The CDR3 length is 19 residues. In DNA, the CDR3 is TGTGCCAGCAGCGGTCCTGCTAGCGGGAGTAGAGGCGCCACCGGGGAGCTGTTTTTT. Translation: CASSGPASGSRGATGELFF.

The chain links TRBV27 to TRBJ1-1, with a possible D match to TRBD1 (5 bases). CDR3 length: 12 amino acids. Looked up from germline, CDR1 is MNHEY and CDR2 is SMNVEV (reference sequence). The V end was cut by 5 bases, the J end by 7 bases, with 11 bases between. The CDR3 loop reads CASSPPGVEAFF. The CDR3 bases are TGTGCCAGCAGTCCCCCGGGGGTTGAAGCTTTCTTT.

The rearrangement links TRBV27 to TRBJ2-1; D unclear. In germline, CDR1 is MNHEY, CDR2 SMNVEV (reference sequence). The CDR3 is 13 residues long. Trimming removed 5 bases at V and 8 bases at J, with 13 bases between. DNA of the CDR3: TGTGCCAGCAGTGAGACATACCCAGATGAGCAGTTCTTC. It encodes CASSETYPDEQFF.

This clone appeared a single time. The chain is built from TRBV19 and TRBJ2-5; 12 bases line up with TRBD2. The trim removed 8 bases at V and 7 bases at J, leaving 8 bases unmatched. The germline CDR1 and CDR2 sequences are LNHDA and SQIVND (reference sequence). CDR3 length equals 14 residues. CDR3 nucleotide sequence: TGTGCCAGTGCGCTGGAGACTAGCGGGGGGACCCAGTACTTC. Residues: CASALETSGGTQYF.

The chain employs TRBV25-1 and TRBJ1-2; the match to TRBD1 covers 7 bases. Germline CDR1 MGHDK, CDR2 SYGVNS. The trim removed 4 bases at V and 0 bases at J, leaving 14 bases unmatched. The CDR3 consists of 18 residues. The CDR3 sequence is CASSGSPRQGQANYGYTF. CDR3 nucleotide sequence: TGTGCCAGCAGTGGTTCCCCGCGACAGGGCCAAGCTAACTATGGCTACACCTTC.

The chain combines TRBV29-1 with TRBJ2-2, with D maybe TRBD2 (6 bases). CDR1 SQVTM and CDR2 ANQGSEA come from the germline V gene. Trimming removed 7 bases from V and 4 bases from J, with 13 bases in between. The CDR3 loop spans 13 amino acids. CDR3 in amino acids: CSASGSGTGELFF. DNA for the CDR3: TGCAGCGCCTCCGGGAGCGGCACCGGGGAGCTGTTTTTT.

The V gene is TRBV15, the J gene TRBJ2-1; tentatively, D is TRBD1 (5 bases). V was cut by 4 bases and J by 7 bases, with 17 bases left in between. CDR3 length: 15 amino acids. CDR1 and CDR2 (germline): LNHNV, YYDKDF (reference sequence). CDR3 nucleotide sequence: TGTGCCACCAGCACATCCTTAGGTTCAGGGAATGAGCAGTTCTTC. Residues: CATSTSLGSGNEQFF.

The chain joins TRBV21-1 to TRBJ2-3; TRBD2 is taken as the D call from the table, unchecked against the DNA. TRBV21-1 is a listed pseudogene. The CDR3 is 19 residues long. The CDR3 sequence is CASRLGETSGGGSTDTQYF. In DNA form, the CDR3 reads TGTGCCAGCAGATTAGGGGAGACTAGCGGGGGAGGTAGCACAGATACGCAGTATTTT.